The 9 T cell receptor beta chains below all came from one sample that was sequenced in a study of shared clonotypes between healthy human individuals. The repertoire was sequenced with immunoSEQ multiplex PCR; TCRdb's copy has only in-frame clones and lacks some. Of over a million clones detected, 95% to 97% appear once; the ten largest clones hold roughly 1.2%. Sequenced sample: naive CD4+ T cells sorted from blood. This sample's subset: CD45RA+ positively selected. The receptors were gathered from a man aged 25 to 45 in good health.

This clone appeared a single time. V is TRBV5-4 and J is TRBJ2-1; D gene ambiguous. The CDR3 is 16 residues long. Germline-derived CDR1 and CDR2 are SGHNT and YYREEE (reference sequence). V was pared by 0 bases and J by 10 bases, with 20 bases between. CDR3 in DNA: TGTGCCAGCAGCTTGGGGGGTTGGGGTACCGGCATAGAGCAGTTCTTC. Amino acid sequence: CASSLGGWGTGIEQFF.

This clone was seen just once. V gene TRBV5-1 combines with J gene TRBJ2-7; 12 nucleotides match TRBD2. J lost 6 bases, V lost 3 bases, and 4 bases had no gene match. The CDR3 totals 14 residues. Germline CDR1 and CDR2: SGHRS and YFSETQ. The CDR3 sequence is CASSSSGRASEQYF. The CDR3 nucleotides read TGCGCCAGCAGCTCTAGCGGGAGGGCCTCCGAGCAGTACTTC.

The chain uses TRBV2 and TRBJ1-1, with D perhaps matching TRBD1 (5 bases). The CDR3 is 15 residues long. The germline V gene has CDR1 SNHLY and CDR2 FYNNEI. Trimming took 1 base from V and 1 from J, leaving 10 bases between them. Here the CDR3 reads CASSEDRGRNTEAFF. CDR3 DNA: TGTGCCAGCAGTGAAGACCGGGGGAGGAACACTGAAGCTTTCTTT.

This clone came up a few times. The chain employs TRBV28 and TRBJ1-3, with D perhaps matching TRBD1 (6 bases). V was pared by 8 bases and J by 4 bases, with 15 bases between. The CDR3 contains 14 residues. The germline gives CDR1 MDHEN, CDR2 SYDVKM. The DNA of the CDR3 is TGTGCCAGCTGGGGGCCAGGAGCGGGAAACACCATATATTTT. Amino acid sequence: CASWGPGAGNTIYF. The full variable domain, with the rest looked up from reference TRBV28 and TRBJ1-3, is DVKVTQSSRYLVKRTGEKVFLECVQDMDHENMFWYRQDPGLGLRLIYFSYDVKMKEKGDIPEGYSVSREKKERFSLILESASTNQTSMYLCASWGPGAGNTIYFGEGSWLTVV.

CDR3 protein: CASSSPPGMFTDTQYF. DNA of the CDR3: TGTGCCAGCAGTTCTCCCCCTGGGATGTTCACAGATACGCAGTATTTT. The chain is built from TRBV6-6 and TRBJ2-3; no clear D gene. With 4 bases removed from V and 2 bases from J, the gap between germline ends came to 16 bases. This CDR3 comprises 16 residues. From germline, CDR1 is MNHNY and CDR2 SVGAGI (reference sequence).

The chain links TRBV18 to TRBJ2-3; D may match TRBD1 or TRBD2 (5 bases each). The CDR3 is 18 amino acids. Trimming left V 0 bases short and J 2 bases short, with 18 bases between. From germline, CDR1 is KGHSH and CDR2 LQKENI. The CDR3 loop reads CASSPPRGTALITDTQYF. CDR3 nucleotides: TGTGCCAGCTCACCACCGAGGGGTACAGCGTTAATCACAGATACGCAGTATTTT.

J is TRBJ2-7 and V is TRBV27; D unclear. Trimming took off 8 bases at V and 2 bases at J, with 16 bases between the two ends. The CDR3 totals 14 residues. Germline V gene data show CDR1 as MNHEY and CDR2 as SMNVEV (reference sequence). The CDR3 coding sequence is TGTGCCAGCCGCCTGATAACAGATACCTACGAGCAGTACTTC. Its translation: CASRLITDTYEQYF.

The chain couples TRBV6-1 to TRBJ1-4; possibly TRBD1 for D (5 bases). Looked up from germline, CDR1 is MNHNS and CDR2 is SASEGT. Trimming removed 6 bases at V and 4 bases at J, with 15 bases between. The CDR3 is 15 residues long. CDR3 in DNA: TGTGCCAGCAGCGCACCGACAGCTCTTAATGAAAAACTGTTTTTT. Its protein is CASSAPTALNEKLFF.

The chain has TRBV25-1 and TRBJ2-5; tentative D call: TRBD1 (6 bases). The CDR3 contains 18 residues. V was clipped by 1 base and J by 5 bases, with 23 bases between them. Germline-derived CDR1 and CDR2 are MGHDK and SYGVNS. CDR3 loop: CASSEWALGAGLVETQYF. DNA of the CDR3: TGTGCCAGCAGTGAATGGGCCCTGGGGGCAGGATTAGTGGAGACCCAGTACTTC.